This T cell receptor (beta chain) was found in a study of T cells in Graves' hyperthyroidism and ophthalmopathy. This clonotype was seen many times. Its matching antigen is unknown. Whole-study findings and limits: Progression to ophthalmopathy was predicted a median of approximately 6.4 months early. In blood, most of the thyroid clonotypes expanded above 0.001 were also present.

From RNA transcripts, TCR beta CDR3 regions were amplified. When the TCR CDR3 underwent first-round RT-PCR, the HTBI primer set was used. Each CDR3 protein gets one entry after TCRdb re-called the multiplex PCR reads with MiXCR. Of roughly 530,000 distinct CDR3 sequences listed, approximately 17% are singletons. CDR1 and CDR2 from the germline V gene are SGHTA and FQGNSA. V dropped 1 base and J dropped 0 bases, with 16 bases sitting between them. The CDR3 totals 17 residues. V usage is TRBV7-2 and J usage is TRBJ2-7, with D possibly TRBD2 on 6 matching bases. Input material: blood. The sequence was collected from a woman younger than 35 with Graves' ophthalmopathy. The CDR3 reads CASSLERPSDFSYEQYF. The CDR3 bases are TGTGCCAGCAGCTTAGAGAGGCCTAGCGATTTCTCCTACGAGCAGTACTTC.